These 14 T cell receptor beta chains were all obtained from the same sample, sequenced in a study of CD8+ T cells in alopecia areata. TCR sequencing used cDNA made by reverse transcription of extracted RNA. The repertoire was sequenced with immunoSEQ multiplex PCR; TCRdb's copy has only in-frame clones and lacks some. The sample holds 140,000 to 150,000 clones; around three fifths are singletons and the top ten take around 6.6%. Specimen: CD4+ T cells sorted from blood, collected at week 0. These receptors all come from a human donor with alopecia areata.

V usage is TRBV5-5 and J usage is TRBJ2-5; no clear D. CDR1 SGHKS and CDR2 YYEKEE come from the germline V gene (reference sequence). Trimming took 3 bases from V and 7 from J, leaving 13 bases between them. The CDR3 covers 13 residues. CDR3 nucleotides: TGTGCCAGCAGCTCCTCAGGTGTGGGGACCCAGTACTTC. Translating gives CASSSSGVGTQYF.

The chain is built from TRBV4-1 and TRBJ1-4; TRBD1 agrees at 7 bases. Unmatched junction bases numbered 6, after V lost 1 base and J lost 7 bases. Germline V gene data show CDR1 as MGHRA and CDR2 as YSYEKL. This CDR3 spans 15 amino acids. CDR3 residues: CASSQVGTATEKLFF. CDR3 DNA sequence: TGCGCCAGCAGCCAAGTCGGGACAGCAACTGAAAAACTGTTTTTT.

CDR3 sequence reads: CASSLTGYEQYF. DNA of the CDR3: TGTGCCAGCAGCTTGACCGGATACGAGCAGTACTTC. The chain is built from TRBV5-6 and TRBJ2-7; D remains unclear. The CDR3 runs 12 residues. V was pared by 1 base and J by 4 bases, with 6 bases between. From germline, CDR1 is SGHDT and CDR2 YYEEEE.

This rearrangement joins TRBV4-2 to TRBJ2-5; TRBD2 matches at 13 bases. Germline CDR1 LGHNA, CDR2 YNFKEQ. This CDR3 spans 18 amino acids. J gave up 3 bases and V 0 bases, and 7 bases lay outside the gene matches. In nucleotides, the CDR3 is TGTGCCAGCAGCCAAGAGGTGTTTGGGACTAGCGGGGAAGAGACCCAGTACTTC. Its protein is CASSQEVFGTSGEETQYF.

V usage is TRBV5-1 and J usage is TRBJ2-5; TRBD1 aligns across 9 bases. V lost 4 bases and J lost 5; bases outside the gene matches: 9. The germline V gene encodes CDR1 SGHRS and CDR2 YFSETQ. The CDR3 covers 15 residues. The CDR3 DNA is TGCGCCAGCAGCACAAACAGGGGGCTATTTGAGACCCAGTACTTC. Translation gives CASSTNRGLFETQYF.

V and J are TRBV15 and TRBJ1-6; the match to TRBD1 covers 9 bases. V trimming: 8 bases; J trimming: 5 bases; junction bases outside the gene matches: 7. The germline V gene has CDR1 LNHNV and CDR2 YYDKDF (reference sequence). The CDR3 is 15 amino acids. CDR3 nucleotide sequence: TGTGCCACCTCATGGGGACAGGGAGATAATTCACCCCTCCACTTT. Translated: CATSWGQGDNSPLHF.

This clone was counted only a few times. The chain uses TRBV6-5 and TRBJ1-5; TRBD1 matches at 7 bases. Per germline, CDR1 MNHEY and CDR2 SVGAGI. CDR3 length: 13 residues. V lost 10 bases and J lost 9; bases outside the gene matches: 12. The CDR3 nucleotides are TGTGCCACCGCTCAGACAGGGTACGGGCCCCAGCATTTT. It yields the protein CATAQTGYGPQHF.

The chain combines TRBV7-9 with TRBJ2-3; the match to TRBD2 covers 13 bases. This CDR3 comprises 16 residues. Unmatched junction bases numbered 7, after V lost 5 bases and J lost 5 bases. Germline-derived CDR1 and CDR2 are SEHNR and FQNEAQ (reference sequence). CDR3 region: CASSQGTSGARDTQYF. For the CDR3, the DNA is TGTGCCAGCAGCCAGGGGACTAGCGGGGCCCGAGATACGCAGTATTTT.

There are a few counts of this clone. The chain uses TRBV7-2 and TRBJ2-7, with a weak D call TRBD1 (6 bases). The germline V and J ends were trimmed by 3 bases and 4 bases, with 10 bases remaining between them. The V gene's germline CDR1 is SGHTA and CDR2 FQGNSA. The CDR3 covers 13 residues. CDR3 sequence: CASSLDSKYEQYF. The DNA of the CDR3 is TGTGCCAGCAGCTTGGACAGCAAATACGAGCAGTACTTC.

CDR3 sequence reads: CASRLGRRAEAFF. The CDR3 DNA sequence: TGTGCCAGTAGGCTGGGTCGGAGGGCTGAAGCTTTCTTT. The rearrangement uses TRBV19 and TRBJ1-1, with unresolved D. The CDR3 is made up of 13 amino acids. Germline values: CDR1 LNHDA, CDR2 SQIVND (reference sequence). Trimming pared 6 bases from V and 6 bases from J, leaving 14 bases between.

This clone was found once. The chain recombines TRBV29-1 with TRBJ2-6, with 10 nucleotides matching TRBD1. After removal of 4 bases from V and 2 bases from J, the junction contained 5 bases not matched to a gene. In germline, CDR1 is SQVTM, CDR2 ANQGSEA. This CDR3 has 16 amino acids. CDR3 loop: CSVAGQGVPGANVLTF. CDR3 bases: TGCAGCGTTGCTGGACAGGGGGTCCCTGGGGCCAACGTCCTGACTTTC.

The chain has TRBV4-3 and TRBJ1-4; TRBD1 is a possible D gene (5 bases). The CDR3 is 15 amino acids. V gave up 4 bases and J gave up 0 bases, with 9 bases separating them. CDR1 and CDR2 from the germline V gene are LGHNA and YSLEER. CDR3 sequence reads: CASSPRQTTNEKLFF. The CDR3 coding sequence is TGCGCCAGCAGCCCGAGACAGACAACTAATGAAAAACTGTTTTTT.

This clone was detected only a few times. The V and J genes are TRBV5-1 and TRBJ2-4, with D hard to call. Germline loops: CDR1 SGHRS, CDR2 YFSETQ. The CDR3 has 15 amino acids. The V gene lost 4 bases and the J gene lost 0 bases, with 11 bases spanning the gap. The DNA of the CDR3 is TGCGCCAGCAGCGGCGGTGCTTTAGCCAAAAACATTCAGTACTTC. It yields the protein CASSGGALAKNIQYF.

This rearrangement joins TRBV29-1 to TRBJ1-2, with TRBD1 matching over 7 bases. Germline V gives CDR1 SQVTM, CDR2 ANQGSEA. After removal of 5 bases from V and 7 bases from J, the junction contained 16 bases not matched to a gene. CDR3 length equals 15 residues. The DNA for the CDR3 is TGCAGCGTTTATCCAGGGACCACGACAGGGTCTGGCTACACCTTC. It is translated as CSVYPGTTTGSGYTF. The complete variable domain, with remaining parts taken from reference TRBV29-1 and TRBJ1-2, reads SAVISQKPSRDICQRGTSLTIQCQVDSQVTMMFWYRQQPGQSLTLIATANQGSEATYESGFVIDKFPISRPNLTFSTLTVSNMSPEDSSIYLCSVYPGTTTGSGYTFGSGTRLTVV.